Sequencing of this T cell receptor (beta chain) was carried out in a study of cytomegalovirus exposure and HLA in healthy donors. Study-wide findings and caveats: In vitro data verified a few CMV-associated chains as specific for CMV antigens.

The table lists this clone with a few counts. Its antigen is unidentified. Mismatch with germline at one junction end may stem from a read error. CDR1 and CDR2 (germline): KGHSH, LQKENI. The CDR3 runs 16 residues. The PCR made use of 60 Vbeta and 13 Jbeta primers. Sequencing used immunoSEQ multiplex PCR; TCRdb keeps in-frame clones, though not all of them. The repertoire holds 200,000 to 250,000 clones, with approximately 80% as singletons. The chain combines TRBV18 with TRBJ1-5; D perhaps matches TRBD1 (6 bases). The clonotype comes from a man aged 25 to 40 in good health and CMV-seronegative. The sequencing sample was made of PBMCs. This CDR3 reads CASSPLGAGGNQPQHF. The CDR3 nucleotides read TGTGCCAGCTCCCCACTGGGGGCAGGCGGCAATCAGCCCCAGCATTTT. The complete variable domain, with remaining parts taken from reference TRBV18 and TRBJ1-5, reads NAGVMQNPRHLVRRRGQEARLRCSPMKGHSHVYWYRQLPEEGLKFMVYLQKENIIDESGMPKERFSAEFPKEGPSILRIQQVVRGDSAAYFCASSPLGAGGNQPQHFGDGTRLSIL.